This record concerns one T cell receptor (beta chain) sequence. The antigen it recognizes is unknown. The cohort comprised around 700 healthy bone marrow donors. All cohort members were sampled while nominally healthy, although unrecorded immune exposures were likely present. The donor was CMV seronegative and belonged to the group of 352 seronegative cohort members. A peripheral blood sample was collected from each donor, and TCR beta sequencing was performed on peripheral blood mononuclear cells. Genomic DNA was extracted from the blood cell samples with the Qiagen DNeasy Blood Extraction Kit. The data derive from a study of cytomegalovirus exposure and HLA in healthy donors (dated by TCRdb to about 2017). In terms of the full investigation: In an earlier analysis of some 610 of the donors, about 270 Gb of sequence data and some 120 million unique TCR beta sequences from about 180 million T cells were reported. Rather than drawing on any new phenotypic data, the later analysis identified candidate immune exposures from TCR beta sequences and the way those sequences occurred across donors. A separate validation cohort of 100 to 150 different subjects was used in addition to the roughly 700-subject first cohort. Alongside the repertoire data, information on donor age, sex, ethnicity and CMV serostatus was compiled. HLA typing included class I and class II loci at four-digit resolution. Typing coverage varied by locus: about 629-630 donors for A, B, C, DRB1 and DQB1; about 520 for DQA1; over 600 for DPA1; approximately 450 for DPB1. About 280 gigabases of sequencing data and tens of millions of unique TCR sequences made up an early release that covered fewer than 650 HLA-typed donors. The study profiled the T cell repertoires of 550 to 700 subjects by immunosequencing and related them to cytomegalovirus serostatus. Among the roughly 400 genotyped donors, around 81% belonged to the genetic ancestry cluster associated with self-reported Caucasian donors. An earlier analysis of several hundred of the donors used high-throughput TCR beta sequencing to judge whether each TCR beta V gene segment behaved as functional or pseudogenic. To predict cytomegalovirus infection status, the study combined high-throughput TCR immunosequencing, statistical association of individual TCRs with disease status, and machine learning. To study patterns of TCR occurrence, a later analysis re-analyzed previously published TCR beta repertoires from just over 650 donors and added high-resolution HLA genotyping. Among some 400 genotyped donors of the cohort, an average of around 220,000 unique TCR beta nucleotide sequences was sequenced per donor, of which about 19% were non-productive. Every repertoire in the discovery cohort had been generated on one and the same sequencing platform. In a later genetic analysis, genome-wide SNP genotypes for 398 of the 666 donors were used, and that subset was treated as a discovery cohort. The study was designed to test whether signatures of past pathogen exposure could be identified by cataloging public T cell receptors. A handful of DR-DQ haplotypes were handled as single units for association and clustering because linkage in the cohort was strong. The research as a whole found: According to a later analysis, TCR association rates differed among HLA loci, with DRB1 alleles showing the most associated TCRs and HLA-C alleles showing the fewest. In a later analysis, 15,000 to 20,000 TCR beta sequences were associated with specific HLA alleles at a false discovery rate of 0.05. In this cohort, only TCR beta chains were sequenced, and detectable features were limited by the absence of alpha or paired-chain data. In vitro tests confirmed that a few of the cytomegalovirus-associated TCR beta chains recognize cytomegalovirus antigens. V-gene and J-gene trimming of TCR beta chains was associated with a missense DCLRE1C variant in a later genetic analysis, and the association was replicated in an independent cohort. The authors suggested that the approach could potentially be generalized to other disease states and immunological phenotypes. For the cohort, immune exposure information was limited to CMV serostatus. According to a later analysis, most CMV-associated TCR beta chains appeared to be HLA-restricted, and the HLA associations seemed to be driven largely by CMV exposure. Several of the top co-occurrence clusters appeared to be linked to parvovirus B19, influenza, CMV and Epstein-Barr virus, according to a later analysis. An earlier analysis of 587 of the donors showed that most TCR beta V segments appeared in productive rearrangements either about 87% or about 30% of the time, which broadly matched IMGT annotations. While some public TCRs were present in many individuals, most TCR sequences turned up only very rarely across donors. The presence/absence analyses assumed that sequencing depth was roughly uniform across donors, and that assumption may not be true. In a later genetic analysis, fewer N-insertions in productive TCRs were reported among donors in an Asian-associated ancestry cluster than the roughly 640-donor mean. The classifier was reported to diagnose cytomegalovirus status with high specificity and sensitivity in both the original cohort and the validation cohort. A total of 150 to 200 TCR beta chains were listed by the study as associated with cytomegalovirus. A further reported finding was that TCR beta sequences accurately predicted the HLA-A and HLA-B alleles for most subjects in the first cohort. Because HLA typing was unavailable for some donors at each locus, only the typed subset was used in association tests. Correlated functional status among segregating V segments might be attributable to linkage disequilibrium, but an unknown experimental factor could not be ruled out. Because counts were too low, roughly 16 rarely observed V segments, including chromosome 9 orphons, were excluded from the earlier analysis of several hundred of the donors. Some IMGT-functional V segments, including TRBV6-2 and TRBV6-3, could not be told apart with the 87-base-pair reads, so those segments were excluded. Compared with equally common non-associated chains, HLA-associated TCR beta chains in a later analysis were more clonally expanded and had lower generation probabilities. A group of highly shared sequence variants was considered likely to be a technical artifact of the sequencing pipeline. Assigning TCR associations to individual alleles was difficult when HLA alleles, especially DR and DQ, strongly co-occurred.

Receptor libraries were prepared by the immunoSEQ multiplex PCR assay. For the multiplex PCR, a mixture combining 60 forward primers for TCR Vbeta segments and 13 reverse primers for TCR Jbeta segments was used. The CDR3 region of rearranged TCR beta genes was amplified from genomic DNA by a multiplex PCR assay. Amplified TCR beta libraries were sequenced as 87-base-pair reads on the Illumina HiSeq System. The paper's data handling went like this. In a later analysis, tens of millions of unique TCR beta chains were counted across the approximately 670 repertoires, and approximately 9.9 million of these chains were shared by at least two donors. To remove PCR and sequencing errors, raw reads were error-corrected and collapsed into unique sequences using a nearest-neighbor algorithm that merged closely related sequences. V, D and J gene segments were assigned by aligning CDR3 sequences to IMGT reference sequences. For a sequence to be retained, a match of at least six nucleotides was required to both a V gene segment and a J gene segment. Rearrangements were called productive when the CDR3 lacked stop codons and stayed in frame with V and J; all others were non-productive. Following IMGT convention, CDR3 was defined as the stretch from the second conserved V-encoded cysteine to the conserved J-encoded phenylalanine. In an earlier analysis of approximately 500 of the donors, sequences lacking an unambiguous match to a single V gene segment were excluded. An earlier analysis of a few hundred of the donors called V segments functional above 56.7% productive rearrangements and segregating when the between-donor standard deviation exceeded 5%. A statistical classification framework was built for diagnosing cytomegalovirus status from the catalog of TCR beta chain sequences. A later analysis assigned V and J genes by comparing TCR nucleotide sequences with IMGT/GENE-DB human TR gene sequences. Using the TCRdist pipeline, a later analysis assigned CDR3 sequences along with most-parsimonious VDJ recombination scenarios. In a later analysis, each TCR beta chain was defined by its CDR3 amino acid sequence together with its V-gene family, and reads without a unique V-gene family were excluded. To address suspected cross-contamination and a sequencing artifact, a later analysis removed over 500 highly shared, low-generation-probability nucleotide sequences. A later analysis calculated a clonal expansion index for each public chain from normalized within-repertoire ranks of inferred template counts. A later analysis computed generation probabilities with a VDJ recombination model fitted to out-of-frame rearrangements, and checked the results against IGoR. A later analysis scored TCR-TCR, TCR-HLA and TCR-CMV co-occurrence with hypergeometric tests, applying a repertoire-size bias correction to TCR pairs. To estimate false discovery rates, a later analysis permuted the HLA or CMV assignments 20 times. A later analysis grouped co-occurring TCRs with DBSCAN, adding TCRdist sequence similarity when clustering within HLA-allele-positive subsets. Co-occurrence clustering excluded repertoires with fewer than 30,000 or more than 120,000 public chains, plus five with anomalous nucleotide sharing. TCRdb stores this immuneACCESS table with in-frame sequences only. Part of the clones is absent; in the studies checked, under half of the shortfall reflects unresolved V genes, and no reason is known for the rest. V and J calls and clone size are those listed in that table; D and trimming were worked out from the DNA. The sample table on file contains about 200,000 clones. The ten largest clones take up less than 0.85% of the sample.

The CDR3 measures 15 amino acids from cysteine to phenylalanine. Kept here is only the CDR3 DNA, which spans 45 bases and is read in frame from base 1. CDR1 and CDR2 were assigned from the germline V gene as MDHEN and SYDVKM. After removal of 2 bases from V and 4 bases from J, the junction retains 2 bases not matched to a gene. The source is a boy aged 5-17 years in good health and CMV-seronegative. The chain is assembled from TRBV28 and TRBJ2-1, and 10 junctional nucleotides match TRBD2. The specimen sequenced was PBMCs. CDR3 loop: CASSLKAGGYNEQFF. The nucleotide sequence is given as TGTGCCAGCAGTTTAAAAGCGGGGGGGTACAATGAGCAGTTCTTC.